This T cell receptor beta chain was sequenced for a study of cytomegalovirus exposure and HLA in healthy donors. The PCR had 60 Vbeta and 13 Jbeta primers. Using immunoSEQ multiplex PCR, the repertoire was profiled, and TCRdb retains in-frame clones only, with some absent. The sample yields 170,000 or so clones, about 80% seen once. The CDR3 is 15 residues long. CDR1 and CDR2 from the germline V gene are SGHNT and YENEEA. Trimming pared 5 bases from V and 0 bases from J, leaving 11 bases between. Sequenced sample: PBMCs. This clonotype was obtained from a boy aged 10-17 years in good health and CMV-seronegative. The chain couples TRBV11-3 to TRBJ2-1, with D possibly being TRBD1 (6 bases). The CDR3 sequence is CASSRTQGSYNEQFF. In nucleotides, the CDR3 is TGTGCCAGCAGCCGAACACAGGGCTCCTACAATGAGCAGTTCTTC.